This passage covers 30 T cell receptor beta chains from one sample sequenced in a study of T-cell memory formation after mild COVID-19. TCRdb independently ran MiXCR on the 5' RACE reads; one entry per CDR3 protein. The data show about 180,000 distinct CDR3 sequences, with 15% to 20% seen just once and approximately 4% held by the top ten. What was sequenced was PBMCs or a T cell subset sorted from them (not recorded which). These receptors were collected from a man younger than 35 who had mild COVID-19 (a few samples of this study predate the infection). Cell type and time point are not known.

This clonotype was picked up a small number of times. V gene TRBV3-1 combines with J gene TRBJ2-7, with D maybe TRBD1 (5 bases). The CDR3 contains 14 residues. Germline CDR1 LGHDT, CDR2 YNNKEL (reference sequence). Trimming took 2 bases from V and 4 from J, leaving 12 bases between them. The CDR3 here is CASSQTTQGYEQYF. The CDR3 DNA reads TGTGCCAGCAGCCAAACTACCCAGGGTTACGAGCAGTACTTC.

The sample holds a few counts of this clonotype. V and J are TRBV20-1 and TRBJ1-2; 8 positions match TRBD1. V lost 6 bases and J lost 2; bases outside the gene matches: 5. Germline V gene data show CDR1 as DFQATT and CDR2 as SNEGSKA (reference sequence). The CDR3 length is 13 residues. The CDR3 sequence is CSAVTGENYGYTF. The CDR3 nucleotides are TGCAGTGCCGTGACAGGGGAGAACTATGGCTACACCTTC.

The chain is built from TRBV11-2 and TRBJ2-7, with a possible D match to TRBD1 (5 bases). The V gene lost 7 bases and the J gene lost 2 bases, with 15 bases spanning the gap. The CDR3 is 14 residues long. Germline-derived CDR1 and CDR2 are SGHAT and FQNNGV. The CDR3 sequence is CASKPGAGAYEQYF. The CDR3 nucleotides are TGTGCCAGCAAGCCTGGGGCTGGGGCCTACGAGCAGTACTTC.

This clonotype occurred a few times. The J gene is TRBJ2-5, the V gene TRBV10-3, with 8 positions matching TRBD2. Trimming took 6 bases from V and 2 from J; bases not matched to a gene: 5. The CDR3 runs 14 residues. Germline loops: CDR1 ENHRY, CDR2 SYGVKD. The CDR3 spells CAIRSGGPQETQYF. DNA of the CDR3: TGTGCCATCAGGTCGGGGGGGCCTCAAGAGACCCAGTACTTC.

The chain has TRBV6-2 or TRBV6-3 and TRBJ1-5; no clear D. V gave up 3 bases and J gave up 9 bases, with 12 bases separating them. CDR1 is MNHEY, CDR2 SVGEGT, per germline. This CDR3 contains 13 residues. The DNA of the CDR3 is TGTGCCAGCAGTTATTGGGTTACCTCGCCCCAGCATTTT. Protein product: CASSYWVTSPQHF.

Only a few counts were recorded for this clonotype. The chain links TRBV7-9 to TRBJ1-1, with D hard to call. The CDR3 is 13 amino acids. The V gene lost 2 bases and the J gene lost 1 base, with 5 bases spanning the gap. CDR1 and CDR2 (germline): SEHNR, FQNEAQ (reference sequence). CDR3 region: CASSLSQNTEAFF. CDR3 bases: TGTGCCAGCAGCTTATCCCAGAACACTGAAGCTTTCTTT.

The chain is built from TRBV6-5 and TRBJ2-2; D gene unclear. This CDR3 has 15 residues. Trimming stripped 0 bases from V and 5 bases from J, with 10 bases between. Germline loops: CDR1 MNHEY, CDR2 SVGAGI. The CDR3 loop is CASSYSSRPTGELFF. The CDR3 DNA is TGTGCCAGCAGTTACTCGAGTAGACCGACCGGGGAGCTGTTTTTT.

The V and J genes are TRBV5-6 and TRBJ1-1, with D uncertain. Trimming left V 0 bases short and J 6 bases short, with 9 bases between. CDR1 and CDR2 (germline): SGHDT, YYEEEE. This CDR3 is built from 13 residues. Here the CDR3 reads CASSLGVPSEAFF. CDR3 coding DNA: TGTGCCAGCAGCTTGGGGGTACCCTCTGAAGCTTTCTTT. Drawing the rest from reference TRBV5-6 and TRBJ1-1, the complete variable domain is DAGVTQSPTHLIKTRGQQVTLRCSPKSGHDTVSWYQQALGQGPQFIFQYYEEEERQRGNFPDRFSGHQFPNYSSELNVNALLLGDSALYLCASSLGVPSEAFFGQGTRLTVV.

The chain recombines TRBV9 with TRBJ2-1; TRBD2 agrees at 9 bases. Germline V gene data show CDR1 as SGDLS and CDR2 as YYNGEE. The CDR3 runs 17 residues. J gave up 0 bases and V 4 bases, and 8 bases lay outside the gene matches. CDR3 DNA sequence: TGTGCCAGCAGCCCAGGACTAGCGATGAGCTCCTACAATGAGCAGTTCTTC. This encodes CASSPGLAMSSYNEQFF. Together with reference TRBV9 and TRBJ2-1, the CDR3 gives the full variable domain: DSGVTQTPKHLITATGQRVTLRCSPRSGDLSVYWYQQSLDQGLQFLIQYYNGEERAKGNILERFSAQQFPDLHSELNLSSLELGDSALYFCASSPGLAMSSYNEQFFGPGTRLTVL.

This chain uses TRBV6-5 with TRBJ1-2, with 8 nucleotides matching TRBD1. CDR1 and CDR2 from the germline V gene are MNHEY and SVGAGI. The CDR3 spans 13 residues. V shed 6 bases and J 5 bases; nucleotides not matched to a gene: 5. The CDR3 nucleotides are TGTGCCAGCAGGAGGACAGGGTGGTATGGCTACACCTTC. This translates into CASRRTGWYGYTF.

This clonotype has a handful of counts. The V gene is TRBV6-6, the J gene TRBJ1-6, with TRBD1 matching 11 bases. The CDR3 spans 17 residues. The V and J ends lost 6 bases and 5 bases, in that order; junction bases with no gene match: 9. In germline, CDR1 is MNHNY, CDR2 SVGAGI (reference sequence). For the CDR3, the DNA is TGTGCCAGCAGAGGGACAGGGGGAAGCTCGGATAATTCACCCCTCCACTTT. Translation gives CASRGTGGSSDNSPLHF.

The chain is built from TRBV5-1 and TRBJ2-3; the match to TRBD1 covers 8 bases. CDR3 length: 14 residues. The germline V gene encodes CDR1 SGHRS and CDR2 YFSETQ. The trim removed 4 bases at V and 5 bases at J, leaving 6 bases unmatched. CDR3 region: CASSPGTGRDTQYF. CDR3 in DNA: TGCGCCAGCAGCCCCGGGACAGGTCGAGATACGCAGTATTTT.

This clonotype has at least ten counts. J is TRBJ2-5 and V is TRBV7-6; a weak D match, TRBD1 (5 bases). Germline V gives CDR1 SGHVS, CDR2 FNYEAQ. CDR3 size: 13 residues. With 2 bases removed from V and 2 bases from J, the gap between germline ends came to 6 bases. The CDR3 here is CASSLRQQETQYF. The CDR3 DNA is TGTGCCAGCAGCTTAAGACAGCAAGAGACCCAGTACTTC.

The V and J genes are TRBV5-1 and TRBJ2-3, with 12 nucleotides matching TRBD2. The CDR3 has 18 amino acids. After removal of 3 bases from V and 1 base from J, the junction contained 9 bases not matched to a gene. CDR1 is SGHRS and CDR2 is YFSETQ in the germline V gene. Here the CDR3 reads CASSYRLAGARGTDTQYF. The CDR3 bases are TGCGCCAGCAGCTACCGACTAGCGGGGGCCCGGGGCACAGATACGCAGTATTTT. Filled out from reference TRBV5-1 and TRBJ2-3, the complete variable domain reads KAGVTQTPRYLIKTRGQQVTLSCSPISGHRSVSWYQQTPGQGLQFLFEYFSETQRNKGNFPGRFSGRQFSNSRSEMNVSTLELGDSALYLCASSYRLAGARGTDTQYFGPGTRLTVL.

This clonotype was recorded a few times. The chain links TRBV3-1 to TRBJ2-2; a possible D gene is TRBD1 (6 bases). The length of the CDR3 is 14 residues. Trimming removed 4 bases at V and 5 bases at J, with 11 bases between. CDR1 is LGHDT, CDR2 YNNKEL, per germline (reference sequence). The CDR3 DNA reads TGTGCCAGCAGCCCGGGACACCGGACCGGGGAGCTGTTTTTT. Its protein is CASSPGHRTGELFF.

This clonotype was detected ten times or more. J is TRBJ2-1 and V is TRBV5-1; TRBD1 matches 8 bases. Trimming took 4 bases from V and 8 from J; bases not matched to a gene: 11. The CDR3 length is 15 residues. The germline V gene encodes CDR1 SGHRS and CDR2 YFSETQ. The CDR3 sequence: CASSPGGQGSDEQFF. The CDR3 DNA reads TGCGCCAGCAGCCCCGGAGGACAGGGTAGCGATGAGCAGTTCTTC.

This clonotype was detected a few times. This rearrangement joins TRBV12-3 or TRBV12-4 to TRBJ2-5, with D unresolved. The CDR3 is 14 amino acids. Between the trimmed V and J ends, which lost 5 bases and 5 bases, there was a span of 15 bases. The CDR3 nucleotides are TGTGCCAGCAGTCTCATAGGCATCGAGGAGACCCAGTACTTC. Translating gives CASSLIGIEETQYF.

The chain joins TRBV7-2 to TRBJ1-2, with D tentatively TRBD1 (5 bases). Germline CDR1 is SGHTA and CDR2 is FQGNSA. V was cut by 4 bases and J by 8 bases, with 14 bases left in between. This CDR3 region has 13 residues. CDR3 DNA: TGTGCCAGCAGCTGGGGGGGGTCGGAGGGCTACACCTTC. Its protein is CASSWGGSEGYTF. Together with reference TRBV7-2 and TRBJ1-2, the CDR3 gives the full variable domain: GAGVSQSPSNKVTEKGKDVELRCDPISGHTALYWYRQSLGQGLEFLIYFQGNSAPDKSGLPSDRFSAERTGGSVSTLTIQRTQQEDSAVYLCASSWGGSEGYTFGSGTRLTVV.

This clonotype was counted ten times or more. The CDR3 loop is CASSQDSLYSGYTF. CDR3 bases: TGTGCCAGCAGCCAAGACAGTCTTTATAGCGGCTACACCTTC. The chain joins TRBV3-1 to TRBJ1-2, with D hard to call. Trimming cost V 0 bases and J 8 bases, with 13 bases left between them. This CDR3 has 14 amino acids. CDR1 is LGHDT, CDR2 YNNKEL, per germline (reference sequence). Filled out from reference TRBV3-1 and TRBJ1-2, the complete variable domain reads DTAVSQTPKYLVTQMGNDKSIKCEQNLGHDTMYWYKQDSKKFLKIMFSYNNKELIINETVPNRFSPKSPDKAHLNLHINSLELGDSAVYFCASSQDSLYSGYTFGSGTRLTVV.

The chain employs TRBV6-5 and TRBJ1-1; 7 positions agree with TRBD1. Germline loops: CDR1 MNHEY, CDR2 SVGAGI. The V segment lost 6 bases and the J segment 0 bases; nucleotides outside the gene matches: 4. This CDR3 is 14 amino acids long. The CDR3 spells CASRRDSLNTEAFF. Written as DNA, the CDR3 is TGTGCCAGCAGACGGGACAGTTTGAACACTGAAGCTTTCTTT.

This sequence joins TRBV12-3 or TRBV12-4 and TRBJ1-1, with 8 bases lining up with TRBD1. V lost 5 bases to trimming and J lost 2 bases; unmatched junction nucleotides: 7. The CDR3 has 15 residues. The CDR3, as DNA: TGTGCCAGCAGTGCCCGACAGGGGACAAACACTGAAGCTTTCTTT. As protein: CASSARQGTNTEAFF.

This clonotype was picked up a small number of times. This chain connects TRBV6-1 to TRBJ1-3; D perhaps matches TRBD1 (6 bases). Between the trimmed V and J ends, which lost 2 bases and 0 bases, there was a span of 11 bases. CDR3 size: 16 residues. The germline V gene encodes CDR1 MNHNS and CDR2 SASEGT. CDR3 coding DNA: TGTGCCAGCAGTGAATTACAGGGCAACTCTGGAAACACCATATATTTT. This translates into CASSELQGNSGNTIYF.

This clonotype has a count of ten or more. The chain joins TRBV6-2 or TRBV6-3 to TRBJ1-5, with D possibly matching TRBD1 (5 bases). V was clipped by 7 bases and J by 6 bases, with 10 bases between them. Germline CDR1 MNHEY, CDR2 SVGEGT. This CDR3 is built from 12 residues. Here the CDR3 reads CASKEQAQPQHF. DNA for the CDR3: TGTGCCAGCAAGGAACAGGCTCAGCCCCAGCATTTT.

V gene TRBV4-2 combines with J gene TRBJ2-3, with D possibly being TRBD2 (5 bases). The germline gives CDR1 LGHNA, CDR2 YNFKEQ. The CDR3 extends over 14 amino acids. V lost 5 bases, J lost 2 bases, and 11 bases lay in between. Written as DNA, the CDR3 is TGTGCCAGCAGCGATCGGGAAACCACAGATACGCAGTATTTT. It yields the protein CASSDRETTDTQYF.

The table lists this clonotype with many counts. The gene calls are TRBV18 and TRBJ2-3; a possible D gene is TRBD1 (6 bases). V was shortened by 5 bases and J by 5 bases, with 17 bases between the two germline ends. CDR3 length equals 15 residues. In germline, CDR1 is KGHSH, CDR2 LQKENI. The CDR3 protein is CASSTTGSTRDTQYF. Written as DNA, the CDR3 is TGTGCCAGCTCAACAACAGGGTCAACCCGAGATACGCAGTATTTT.

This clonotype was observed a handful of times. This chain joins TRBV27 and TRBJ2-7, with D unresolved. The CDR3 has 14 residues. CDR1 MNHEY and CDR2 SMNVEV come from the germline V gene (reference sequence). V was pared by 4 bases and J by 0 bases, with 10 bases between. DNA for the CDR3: TGTGCCAGCAGTTCGCAGACCTCCTCCTACGAGCAGTACTTC. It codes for CASSSQTSSYEQYF.

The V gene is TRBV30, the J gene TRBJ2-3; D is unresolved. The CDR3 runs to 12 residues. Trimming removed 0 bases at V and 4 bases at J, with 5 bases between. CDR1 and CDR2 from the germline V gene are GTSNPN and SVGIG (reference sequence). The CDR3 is CAWSVRADTQYF. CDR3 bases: TGTGCCTGGAGTGTTCGGGCAGATACGCAGTATTTT.

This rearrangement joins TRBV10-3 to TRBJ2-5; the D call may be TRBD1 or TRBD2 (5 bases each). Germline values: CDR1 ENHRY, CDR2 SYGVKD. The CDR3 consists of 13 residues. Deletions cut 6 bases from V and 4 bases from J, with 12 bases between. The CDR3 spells CAISGVRGETQYF. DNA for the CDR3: TGTGCCATCAGCGGGGTTAGGGGAGAGACCCAGTACTTC.

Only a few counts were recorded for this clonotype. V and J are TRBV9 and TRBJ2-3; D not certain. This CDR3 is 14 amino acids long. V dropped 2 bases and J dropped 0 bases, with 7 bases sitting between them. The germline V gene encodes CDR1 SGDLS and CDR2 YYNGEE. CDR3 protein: CASSVASSTDTQYF. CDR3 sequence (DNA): TGTGCCAGCAGCGTGGCGTCTAGCACAGATACGCAGTATTTT.

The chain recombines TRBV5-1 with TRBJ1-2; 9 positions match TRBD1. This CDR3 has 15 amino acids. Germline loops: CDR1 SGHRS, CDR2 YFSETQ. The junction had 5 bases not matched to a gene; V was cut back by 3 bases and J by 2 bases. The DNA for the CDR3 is TGCGCCAGCAGCTCACCTGACAGGGGGAACTATGGCTACACCTTC. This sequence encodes CASSSPDRGNYGYTF.